The 21 T cell receptor beta chains below all came from one sample that was sequenced in a study of blood T cell repertoires in COVID-19. The repertoire was sequenced with immunoSEQ multiplex PCR; TCRdb's copy has only in-frame clones and lacks some. The sample records some 200,000 clones, roughly 82% being singletons. The sample consisted of PBMCs or T cells enriched from blood (not recorded which). All receptors derive from a woman aged 55-69 years with acute COVID-19.

This rearrangement joins TRBV25-1 to TRBJ2-7; tentatively, D is TRBD2 (5 bases). V was shortened by 8 bases and J by 6 bases, with 11 bases between the two germline ends. Germline CDR1 reads MGHDK; CDR2 reads SYGVNS. This CDR3 region has 11 residues. CDR3: CASSTSSEQYF. The CDR3 DNA reads as TGTGCCAGCTCAACTAGTTCCGAGCAGTACTTC.

This clone was found a few times. The chain links TRBV11-3 to TRBJ1-1; the D is unclear. CDR3 size: 14 residues. Trimming took off 5 bases at V and 1 base at J, with 11 bases between the two ends. Looked up from germline, CDR1 is SGHNT and CDR2 is YENEEA. CDR3 nucleotides: TGTGCCAGCAGCGAGGATTATGGGAACACTGAAGCTTTCTTT. It specifies CASSEDYGNTEAFF.

The rearrangement uses TRBV11-2 and TRBJ2-3; no reliable D call. Trimming stripped 1 base from V and 4 bases from J, with 9 bases between. CDR3 length: 14 amino acids. Germline V gene sequence: CDR1 SGHAT, CDR2 FQNNGV. This CDR3 reads CASSLVAIADTQYF. The CDR3 nucleotides read TGTGCCAGCAGCTTAGTTGCGATTGCAGATACGCAGTATTTT.

The chain combines TRBV27 with TRBJ1-2, with 7 bases identical to TRBD1. Germline CDR1 and CDR2: MNHEY and SMNVEV (reference sequence). V gave up 5 bases and J gave up 4 bases; unmatched junction bases: 4. The CDR3 totals 13 residues. The CDR3 DNA sequence: TGTGCCAGCAGTAACCGACAGGGCTATGGCTACACCTTC. Protein product: CASSNRQGYGYTF.

The rearrangement links TRBV30 to TRBJ2-7, with 9 bases matching TRBD1. Trimming took 8 bases from V and 3 from J; bases not matched to a gene: 17. This CDR3 is built from 16 residues. Germline CDR1 is GTSNPN and CDR2 is SVGIG (reference sequence). In nucleotides, the CDR3 is TGTGCCCTTAGGGAACGACCGGGACAGGGAAACTACGAGCAGTACTTC. Amino acid sequence: CALRERPGQGNYEQYF.

The rearrangement uses TRBV4-3 and TRBJ1-2; D may be TRBD1 (5 bases). CDR3 size: 15 residues. CDR1 and CDR2 from the germline V gene are LGHNA and YSLEER. V shed 0 bases and J shed 5 bases, with 13 bases lying between them. The CDR3 sequence is CASSQDLGAGYGYTF. Written as DNA, the CDR3 is TGCGCCAGCAGCCAAGATCTCGGGGCGGGGTATGGCTACACCTTC.

The chain has TRBV24-1 and TRBJ1-1; 10 nucleotides agree with TRBD1. Germline V gives CDR1 KGHDR, CDR2 SFDVKD. J lost 5 bases, V lost 2 bases, and 7 bases had no gene match. CDR3 length: 16 residues. The CDR3 here is CATSDSTTGGWTEAFF. CDR3 nucleotide sequence: TGTGCCACCAGTGATTCAACGACAGGGGGCTGGACTGAAGCTTTCTTT.

V usage is TRBV9 and J usage is TRBJ1-6; 7 bases fit TRBD1. V lost 4 bases, J lost 8 bases, and 6 bases stayed unmatched. This CDR3 region has 14 residues. Germline V gene lookup returns CDR1 SGDLS and CDR2 YYNGEE. The CDR3 sequence: CASSSRQGDSPLHF. The DNA for the CDR3 is TGTGCCAGCAGCTCAAGACAGGGTGATTCACCCCTCCACTTT. Full variable domain (remainder filled in from reference TRBV9 and TRBJ1-6): DSGVTQTPKHLITATGQRVTLRCSPRSGDLSVYWYQQSLDQGLQFLIQYYNGEERAKGNILERFSAQQFPDLHSELNLSSLELGDSALYFCASSSRQGDSPLHFGNGTRLTVT.

This clone was observed a single time. A junction end diverges from the germline sequence, so it may reflect a read error. The rearrangement links TRBV7-9 to TRBJ1-1; perhaps TRBD1 as D (5 bases). The CDR3 extends over 13 amino acids. Looked up from germline, CDR1 is SEHNR and CDR2 is FQNEAQ (reference sequence). CDR3 nucleotide sequence: TGTGCCAGCACCTTAAAGGGGCGCACTGAAGCTTTCTTT. Its protein product is CASTLKGRTEAFF.

The rearrangement links TRBV7-9 to TRBJ1-5; D gene uncertain. There are 16 residues in the CDR3. Germline V gene sequence: CDR1 SEHNR, CDR2 FQNEAQ (reference sequence). V was shortened by 5 bases and J by 6 bases, with 20 bases between the two germline ends. CDR3 bases: TGTGCCAGCAGCCGAACCGGAGTCGAGGGAGCTCAGCCCCAGCATTTT. Its protein product is CASSRTGVEGAQPQHF.

Turning to this clone: Different DNA sequences within this sample yield the same CDR3. The chain links TRBV19 to TRBJ2-1; TRBD1 agrees at 7 bases. CDR3 length: 15 amino acids. Germline-derived CDR1 and CDR2 are LNHDA and SQIVND (reference sequence). The J segment lost 4 bases and the V segment lost 6 bases, leaving 9 bases of the junction unmatched. DNA of the CDR3: TGTGCCAGTAGCCTCCCGGGACAGAATTACAATGAGCAGTTCTTC. This sequence encodes CASSLPGQNYNEQFF.

A single count supports this clone. The rearrangement joins TRBV5-1 to TRBJ2-7; 8 bases map to TRBD1. With V trimmed by 4 bases and J by 2 bases, 11 bases remained unmatched. The germline V gene has CDR1 SGHRS and CDR2 YFSETQ. The CDR3 spans 16 residues. The CDR3 sequence: CASSLPPGQAAYEQYF. The CDR3 coding sequence is TGCGCCAGCAGCCTCCCACCGGGACAGGCTGCCTACGAGCAGTACTTC.

The V call is TRBV7-9, the J call TRBJ1-1; a weak D match, TRBD1 (5 bases). V dropped 5 bases and J dropped 7 bases, with 17 bases sitting between them. Germline CDR1 reads SEHNR; CDR2 reads FQNEAQ (reference sequence). CDR3 length equals 14 residues. Written as DNA, the CDR3 is TGTGCCAGCAGCCAAATTGCCAGGGCGAGTGAAGCTTTCTTT. Translation: CASSQIARASEAFF.

The rearrangement joins TRBV28 to TRBJ2-4; TRBD2 aligns across 8 bases. With 10 bases clipped from V and 1 base from J, the junction kept 6 bases outside the gene matches. The CDR3 runs 14 residues. Germline-derived CDR1 and CDR2 are MDHEN and SYDVKM. CDR3 residues: CAIRPGGAKNIQYF. CDR3 nucleotide sequence: TGTGCCATTAGGCCGGGGGGGGCCAAAAACATTCAGTACTTC.

The V and J genes are TRBV7-9 and TRBJ2-3; 10 nucleotides match TRBD2. CDR3 size: 14 residues. The V segment lost 5 bases and the J segment 3 bases; nucleotides outside the gene matches: 2. The germline gives CDR1 SEHNR, CDR2 FQNEAQ (reference sequence). CDR3 sequence reads: CASSISGGTDTQYF. The CDR3 DNA sequence: TGTGCCAGCAGCATTAGCGGGGGGACAGATACGCAGTATTTT.

This chain joins TRBV6-5 and TRBJ1-1, with TRBD1 matching over 8 bases. CDR3 size: 13 residues. J lost 5 bases, V lost 6 bases, and 5 bases had no gene match. Germline V gene data show CDR1 as MNHEY and CDR2 as SVGAGI. The CDR3 bases are TGTGCCAGCAGGGACAGGGTGGGTACTGAAGCTTTCTTT. Translating gives CASRDRVGTEAFF.

The chain is built from TRBV7-2 and TRBJ2-5, with 9 bases that match TRBD1. Germline CDR1 and CDR2: SGHTA and FQGNSA. The CDR3 consists of 17 residues. Unmatched junction bases numbered 10, after V lost 0 bases and J lost 5 bases. CDR3 bases: TGTGCCAGCAGCTTAGCGAAATTAACAGGGGGCAGCGAGACCCAGTACTTC. Translation gives CASSLAKLTGGSETQYF. The full variable domain, with the rest looked up from reference TRBV7-2 and TRBJ2-5, is GAGVSQSPSNKVTEKGKDVELRCDPISGHTALYWYRQSLGQGLEFLIYFQGNSAPDKSGLPSDRFSAERTGGSVSTLTIQRTQQEDSAVYLCASSLAKLTGGSETQYFGPGTRLLVL.

This clone showed up many times. The chain uses TRBV29-1 and TRBJ2-3, with 8 bases identical to TRBD1. The CDR3 is 13 residues long. The V gene end was trimmed by 3 bases and the J gene end by 7 bases; junction bases not matched to a gene: 6. Germline lookup yields CDR1 SQVTM and CDR2 ANQGSEA. The CDR3 nucleotides read TGCAGCGTTGATTTCCAGGGGGCATATACGCAGTATTTT. This encodes CSVDFQGAYTQYF.

J is TRBJ2-3 and V is TRBV2, with a tentative D call TRBD2 (6 bases). Germline assignment: CDR1 SNHLY and CDR2 FYNNEI. The CDR3 loop spans 14 amino acids. The germline V and J ends were trimmed by 4 bases and 2 bases, with 10 bases remaining between them. In nucleotides, the CDR3 is TGTGCCAGCAGTGGGACTACCTACACAGATACGCAGTATTTT. Amino acid sequence: CASSGTTYTDTQYF.

The chain has TRBV19 and TRBJ2-5; 12 bases fit TRBD2. The J segment lost 5 bases and the V segment lost 3 bases, leaving 10 bases of the junction unmatched. The CDR3 consists of 17 residues. The V gene's germline CDR1 is LNHDA and CDR2 SQIVND (reference sequence). This chain's CDR3 is CASSIKTSGGPGETQYF. The CDR3 DNA reads as TGTGCCAGTAGTATTAAGACTAGCGGGGGCCCCGGGGAGACCCAGTACTTC.

This clone occurred a few times. J is TRBJ1-5 and V is TRBV10-3, with D perhaps matching TRBD1 (5 bases). This CDR3 region has 14 residues. Trimming removed 4 bases at V and 6 bases at J, with 13 bases between. In germline, CDR1 is ENHRY, CDR2 SYGVKD. The CDR3 DNA reads as TGTGCCATCAGTGCAGCAGGGTTCGGTCAGCCCCAGCATTTT. It codes for CAISAAGFGQPQHF.